The present T cell receptor beta chain was sequenced within a study of shared clonotypes between healthy human individuals. Study-wide background: Donors were a couple of women and a few men aged 18 to 49.

V lost 4 bases and J lost 0, with 6 bases in between. Per germline, CDR1 SGHTA and CDR2 FQGTGA. This CDR3 region has 13 residues. The authors distributed each subset's genomic DNA evenly over several immunoSEQ plates. In the authors' workflow: Junction-only sequences without quality scores were provided by ImmunoSEQ, so filtering was different. This table comes from immunoSEQ multiplex PCR, and its TCRdb copy is limited to in-frame clones, with some not included. V and J calls and clone size are those listed in that table; D and trimming were worked out from the DNA. Of about 560,000 clones listed, around three quarters were seen once; the top ten hold more than 10%. Note on this clone: The same CDR3 can be traced to other DNA sequences in this sample.

J is TRBJ1-1 and V is TRBV7-3; no clear D gene. What was sequenced was PBMCs. The receptor was isolated from a woman in her thirties or forties in good health. Some clones in this sample may be carry-over from other donors' samples. CDR3 sequence (DNA): TGTGCCAGCAGCTCAGAGGTGAACACTGAAGCTTTCTTT. It is translated as CASSSEVNTEAFF.